These 18 T cell receptor beta chains share one sample of origin, sequenced in a study of Graves' ophthalmopathy and Graves' hyperthyroidism. RNA transcripts yielded amplified TCR beta CDR3 regions. RT-PCR in the first round used HTBI primers; a second-round multiplex PCR followed. In TCRdb, the multiplex PCR reads were re-called with MiXCR into one record per CDR3 protein. The sample lists roughly 1.1 million distinct CDR3 sequences, 36% occurring once. Sequencing input: peripheral blood or thyroid tissue (not recorded which). These receptors all come from an adult man with Graves' hyperthyroidism.

This clonotype has just one count. The chain recombines TRBV10-3 with TRBJ1-1; the match to TRBD1 covers 7 bases. The junction had 12 bases not matched to a gene; V was cut back by 10 bases and J by 4 bases. There are 14 residues in the CDR3. Germline V CDR1 and CDR2: ENHRY, SYGVKD. The CDR3 spells CATMTGLLGTEAFF. The CDR3, as DNA: TGTGCCACCATGACAGGGCTGCTGGGCACTGAAGCTTTCTTT.

CDR3 loop: CASSLADGGNTIYF. The CDR3 DNA reads as TGTGCCAGCAGCTTAGCGGACGGTGGAAACACCATATATTTT. V usage is TRBV11-2 and J usage is TRBJ1-3; no reliable D call. CDR3 length: 14 residues. Germline values: CDR1 SGHAT, CDR2 FQNNGV. Between the trimmed V and J ends, which lost 1 base and 3 bases, there was a span of 7 bases.

The chain has TRBV20-1 and TRBJ2-2; 10 nucleotides align to TRBD1. V was clipped by 7 bases and J by 7 bases; unmatched bases: 15. The germline V gene has CDR1 DFQATT and CDR2 SNEGSKA (reference sequence). The CDR3 extends over 16 amino acids. The CDR3 bases are TGCAGTGTAAGGACAGGGGGGCTAGCGGGTCTCGGGGAGCTGTTTTTT. The encoded protein is CSVRTGGLAGLGELFF.

The rearrangement joins TRBV29-1 to TRBJ1-5; D remains ambiguous. This CDR3 is built from 11 residues. Trimming left V 4 bases short and J 7 bases short, with 8 bases between. The germline gives CDR1 SQVTM, CDR2 ANQGSEA. CDR3 residues: CSVGGRQPQHF. CDR3 bases: TGCAGCGTTGGGGGAAGACAGCCCCAGCATTTT.

V and J are TRBV7-9 and TRBJ2-7, with TRBD2 matching over 9 bases. The V segment lost 6 bases and the J segment 13 bases; nucleotides outside the gene matches: 4. This CDR3 contains 10 residues. Germline V CDR1 and CDR2: SEHNR, FQNEAQ (reference sequence). The DNA of the CDR3 is TGTGCCAGCAGTAAGCGGGAGGACTACTTC. Protein sequence: CASSKREDYF.

CDR3 protein: CASSLRQGAGQYF. Here the CDR3 DNA reads TGTGCCAGCAGCTTACGACAGGGGGCTGGGCAGTACTTC. This chain connects TRBV7-3 to TRBJ2-5; 10 bases match TRBD1. The V and J ends lost 2 bases and 11 bases, in that order; junction bases with no gene match: 5. Germline V gives CDR1 SGHTA, CDR2 FQGTGA. CDR3 length equals 13 residues.

The V gene is TRBV20-1, the J gene TRBJ1-1; 8 nucleotides line up with TRBD1. This CDR3 comprises 14 residues. After removal of 5 bases from V and 1 base from J, the junction contained 6 bases not matched to a gene. Looked up from germline, CDR1 is DFQATT and CDR2 is SNEGSKA (reference sequence). CDR3 residues: CSAAEQGGNTEAFF. CDR3 DNA: TGCAGTGCTGCGGAACAGGGGGGGAACACTGAAGCTTTCTTT.

This clonotype was seen a few times. The V call is TRBV15, the J call TRBJ2-5; 7 positions agree with TRBD1. CDR3 length: 16 amino acids. V lost 3 bases to trimming and J lost 7 bases; unmatched junction nucleotides: 14. Germline assignment: CDR1 LNHNV and CDR2 YYDKDF (reference sequence). CDR3 amino acids: CATSSGPGTENVTQYF. The CDR3 bases are TGTGCCACCAGCAGTGGCCCCGGGACAGAAAACGTGACCCAGTACTTC.

This clonotype has ten or more counts. The chain employs TRBV12-3 or TRBV12-4 and TRBJ1-2, with 11 positions matching TRBD1. The CDR3 has 15 residues. V shed 4 bases and J 3 bases; nucleotides not matched to a gene: 4. CDR3 residues: CASSSPGQGDYGYTF. CDR3 bases: TGTGCCAGCAGTTCACCGGGACAGGGGGACTATGGCTACACCTTC.

This clonotype was detected a few times. The junction shows a germline mismatch at one end, possibly a read error. The chain has TRBV7-3 and TRBJ2-5, with TRBD2 matching over 13 bases. Germline-derived CDR1 and CDR2 are SGHTA and FQGTGA. This CDR3 comprises 17 residues. In DNA form, the CDR3 reads TGCGCCAGCAGCCTCCGACTAGCGGGGGGACGACAAGAGACCCAGTACTTC. Its protein is CASSLRLAGGRQETQYF.

V and J are TRBV11-1 and TRBJ1-4, with no clear D. The CDR3 is 16 residues long. Germline lookup yields CDR1 SGHAT and CDR2 FQDESV (reference sequence). V shed 5 bases and J shed 7 bases, with 20 bases lying between them. The CDR3 bases are TGTGCCAGCAGCCCAGGCCCGGCTACCCGGACTGAAAAACTGTTTTTT. Translation gives CASSPGPATRTEKLFF.

A note on this clonotype: Germline and junction disagree at one end, which may indicate a read error. The chain uses TRBV7-2 and TRBJ2-5; maybe TRBD2 (6 bases). The CDR3 runs to 16 residues. Germline CDR1 SGHTA, CDR2 FQGNSA. The CDR3, as DNA: TGTGCCAGCAGCTTAGATTTTGGAGGGAACCAAGAGATCCAGTACTTC. Encoded protein: CASSLDFGGNQEIQYF.

This clonotype has a count of ten or more. The chain links TRBV10-3 to TRBJ1-6, with D possibly matching TRBD1 (6 bases). The CDR3 contains 13 residues. Looked up from germline, CDR1 is ENHRY and CDR2 is SYGVKD. V dropped 6 bases and J dropped 5 bases, with 8 bases sitting between them. The CDR3 spells CAIRWTDNSPLHF. As DNA, the CDR3 is TGTGCCATCAGATGGACAGATAATTCACCCCTCCACTTT.

This chain uses TRBV25-1 with TRBJ1-2; D is perhaps TRBD1 (5 bases). Germline values: CDR1 MGHDK, CDR2 SYGVNS. CDR3 length equals 14 residues. V shed 6 bases and J shed 4 bases, with 15 bases lying between them. The CDR3 reads CASSRDGKAYGYTF. CDR3 sequence (DNA): TGTGCCAGCAGCCGGGACGGAAAAGCCTATGGCTACACCTTC.

This clonotype was recorded at least ten times. V gene TRBV30 combines with J gene TRBJ1-2, with D hard to call. Germline-derived CDR1 and CDR2 are GTSNPN and SVGIG (reference sequence). The CDR3 extends over 12 amino acids. Trimming cost V 3 bases and J 1 base, with 6 bases left between them. The CDR3 DNA is TGTGCCTGGAGGACGGATAACTATGGCTACACCTTC. Its protein product is CAWRTDNYGYTF.

The chain carries TRBV7-3 and TRBJ2-2; D unresolved. V dropped 5 bases and J dropped 0 bases, with 7 bases sitting between them. The length of the CDR3 is 14 residues. Germline CDR1 reads SGHTA; CDR2 reads FQGTGA. The CDR3 loop reads CASSLPSNTGELFF. CDR3 bases: TGTGCCAGCAGCCTCCCCTCGAACACCGGGGAGCTGTTTTTT.

Concerning this clonotype itself: A much larger clone sits a single nucleotide away, making a read error possible. The chain recombines TRBV7-2 with TRBJ1-2; TRBD1 matches 7 bases. The CDR3 covers 16 residues. The germline gives CDR1 SGHTA, CDR2 FQGNSA. Germline trimming cut 5 bases from V and 6 bases from J; bases unmatched to any gene: 15. The CDR3 spells CASSIRPGQDNHGYTF. In DNA form, the CDR3 reads TGTGCCAGCAGCATCAGACCTGGACAGGACAACCATGGCTACACCTTC.

The chain employs TRBV11-2 and TRBJ2-2; D uncertain. CDR1 is SGHAT and CDR2 is FQNNGV in the germline V gene. The length of the CDR3 is 16 residues. With 0 bases removed from V and 2 bases from J, the gap between germline ends came to 10 bases. The CDR3 sequence is CASSLEVWGNTGELFF. The CDR3 coding sequence is TGTGCCAGCAGCTTAGAGGTGTGGGGTAACACCGGGGAGCTGTTTTTT.